The source of this T cell receptor (beta chain) is a study of cytomegalovirus exposure and HLA in healthy donors (dated by TCRdb to the late 2010s). In the study overall: In an earlier analysis of some 610 of the donors, under 300 Gb of sequence data and 100 million or so unique TCR beta sequences from roughly 190 million T cells were reported. About 320 gigabases of sequencing data and tens of millions of unique TCR sequences were included in an early release covering 550 to 650 HLA-typed donors. Of the 350 to 450 genotyped donors, 75% to 85% were placed in the genetic ancestry cluster associated with self-reported Caucasian donors. The study aimed to test whether signatures of past pathogen exposure could be identified by cataloging public T cell receptors. Using immunosequencing, the study profiled T cell repertoires from about 650 subjects and related those repertoires to cytomegalovirus serostatus. In addition to the first cohort of roughly 670 subjects, a separate validation cohort of under 150 different subjects was used. The study combined high-throughput TCR immunosequencing, statistical association of individual TCRs with disease status, and machine learning to predict cytomegalovirus infection status. A later analysis re-analyzed previously published TCR beta repertoires from approximately 700 donors and added high-resolution HLA genotyping to study TCR occurrence patterns. Rather than drawing on any new phenotypic data, the later analysis identified candidate immune exposures from TCR beta sequences and the way those sequences occurred across donors. An earlier analysis of some 600 of the donors applied high-throughput TCR beta sequencing to assess whether each TCR beta V gene segment acted as functional or pseudogenic. Donor age, sex, ethnicity and CMV serostatus were collected together with the repertoire data. A later genetic analysis used genome-wide SNP genotypes for about 65% of the roughly 670 donors, treating that subset as a discovery cohort. All discovery cohort repertoires had been generated on a single sequencing platform. Class I and class II HLA loci were covered by the typing at four-digit resolution. Typing coverage varied by locus: 629-630 donors for A, B, C, DRB1 and DQB1; approximately 500 for DQA1; about 590 for DPA1; some 470 for DPB1. Five DR-DQ haplotypes were handled as single units for association and clustering, since linkage in the cohort was strong. Among 300 to 500 genotyped donors of the cohort, an average of approximately 200,000 unique TCR beta nucleotide sequences was sequenced per donor, of which roughly 17% were non-productive. What the work shows at the level of the full study, not this receptor alone: Sequencing depth was assumed to be roughly uniform across donors in the presence/absence analyses, though that assumption may not hold. In an earlier analysis of roughly 560 of the donors, most TCR beta V segments were observed in productive rearrangements about 90% or about 30% of the time, broadly matching IMGT annotations. A further reported finding was that TCR beta sequences accurately predicted the HLA-A and HLA-B alleles for most subjects in the first cohort. In a later genetic analysis, a missense DCLRE1C variant was associated with V-gene and J-gene trimming of TCR beta chains, and the association was replicated in an independent cohort. In a later genetic analysis, fewer N-insertions in productive TCRs were reported among donors in an Asian-associated ancestry cluster than the approximately 670-donor mean. Linkage disequilibrium might explain the correlated functional status among segregating V segments, but an unknown experimental factor could not be excluded. The earlier analysis of approximately 590 of the donors excluded 15 to 20 rarely observed V segments, including chromosome 9 orphons, because counts were too low. Compared with equally common non-associated chains, HLA-associated TCR beta chains in a later analysis were more clonally expanded and had lower generation probabilities. In both the original and validation cohorts, the classifier was reported to diagnose cytomegalovirus status with high specificity and sensitivity. A later analysis found that most CMV-associated TCR beta chains appeared HLA-restricted, with HLA associations seemingly driven largely by CMV exposure. When HLA alleles, especially DR and DQ, strongly co-occurred, attributing TCR associations to individual alleles was difficult. Several of the top co-occurrence clusters appeared to be linked to parvovirus B19, influenza, CMV and Epstein-Barr virus, according to a later analysis. The study listed 150 to 200 TCR beta chains as associated with cytomegalovirus. In this cohort, only TCR beta chains were sequenced, and detectable features were limited by the absence of alpha or paired-chain data. A later analysis associated about 17,000 TCR beta sequences with specific HLA alleles at a false discovery rate of 0.05. The authors suggested that the approach could potentially be generalized to other disease states and immunological phenotypes. Most TCR sequences were observed very rarely across donors, whereas some public TCRs were present in many individuals. Because HLA typing was unavailable for some donors at each locus, only the typed subset was used in association tests. In a later analysis, the rate of TCR association differed among HLA loci, with DRB1 alleles having the most associated TCRs and HLA-C alleles having the fewest. The sequencing pipeline was judged likely to have produced a cluster of highly shared sequence variants as a technical artifact. In vitro tests confirmed that a few of the cytomegalovirus-associated TCR beta chains recognize cytomegalovirus antigens. Immune exposure information for the cohort was limited to CMV serostatus.

The cohort was made up of 500 to 800 healthy bone marrow donors. At the time of sampling, every cohort member was nominally healthy, though immune exposures that went unrecorded were likely present. The donor tested CMV seronegative, placing the donor among the 350 or so seronegative members of the cohort. Each donor provided a peripheral blood sample, and peripheral blood mononuclear cells were used for TCR beta sequencing. The Qiagen DNeasy Blood Extraction Kit was used to extract genomic DNA from the blood cell samples. Remarks on this clone: Its antigen is currently not known. No quality values exist for individual bases; no much larger clone is one base distant.

Library prep was done by the immunoSEQ multiplex PCR assay. The multiplex PCR relied on a mix of 60 forward primers for TCR Vbeta segments and 13 reverse primers for TCR Jbeta segments. The CDR3 region of rearranged TCR beta genes was amplified from genomic DNA with a multiplex PCR assay. The amplified TCR beta libraries were sequenced on the Illumina HiSeq System as 87-base-pair reads. Per the authors' processing: In a later analysis, approximately 74 million unique TCR beta chains were counted across the 690 or so repertoires, and roughly 10 million of these chains were shared by at least two donors. A nearest-neighbor algorithm error-corrected the raw reads and collapsed the reads into unique sequences, merging closely related sequences to remove PCR and sequencing errors. CDR3 sequences were aligned to IMGT reference sequences to assign V, D and J gene segments. Each retained sequence needed at least a six-nucleotide match to both a V gene segment and a J gene segment. Rearrangements were classified as productive when the CDR3 lacked stop codons and remained in frame with V and J, and all other rearrangements were classified as non-productive. CDR3 was defined by IMGT convention, running from the second conserved V-encoded cysteine to the conserved J-encoded phenylalanine. The earlier analysis of 500 to 600 of the donors excluded sequences that lacked an unambiguous match to a single V gene segment. An earlier analysis of 550 to 650 of the donors classified V segments as functional when productive rearrangements were above 56.7% and as segregating when the standard deviation between donors was above 5%. A statistical classification framework was built to diagnose cytomegalovirus status from the catalog of TCR beta chain sequences. In a later analysis, TCR nucleotide sequences were compared against IMGT/GENE-DB human TR gene sequences so that V and J genes could be assigned. A later analysis assigned CDR3 sequences and most-parsimonious VDJ recombination scenarios with the TCRdist pipeline. A later analysis defined each TCR beta chain by its CDR3 amino acid sequence plus V-gene family, and excluded reads lacking a unique V-gene family. In a later analysis, fewer than 650 highly shared, low-generation-probability nucleotide sequences were removed to address suspected cross-contamination and a sequencing artifact. In a later analysis, a clonal expansion index was calculated for each public chain from normalized within-repertoire ranks of inferred template counts. A later analysis computed generation probabilities with a VDJ recombination model fitted to out-of-frame rearrangements, and checked the results against IGoR. In a later analysis, TCR-TCR, TCR-HLA and TCR-CMV co-occurrence was scored with hypergeometric tests, and a repertoire-size bias correction was applied to TCR pairs. To estimate false discovery rates, a later analysis permuted the HLA or CMV assignments 20 times. In a later analysis, co-occurring TCRs were grouped using DBSCAN, and TCRdist sequence similarity was added for clustering within HLA-allele-positive subsets. For co-occurrence clustering, repertoires with fewer than 30,000 or more than 120,000 public chains were excluded, along with a handful of repertoires with anomalous nucleotide sharing. TCRdb limited this immuneACCESS table to in-frame rearrangements with V and J called. A share of clones is missing; checked studies link under half to unresolved V genes, and the rest is unexplained. Clone size and the V and J calls come from that table; the DNA yielded D and trimming. This sample has approximately 100,000 clones in its table, and 65% to 85% of those were observed once. The ten most abundant clones make up less than 2% of the sample.

This receptor was identified in a woman aged 40 to 50 in good health and CMV-seronegative. Sequencing was performed on PBMCs.

The DNA sequence is as follows: TGCGCCAGCAGCCTAGGGACATCGAGCACAGATACGCAGTATTTT. Translated, this is CASSLGTSSTDTQYF. Rearrangement joined TRBV4-1 to TRBJ2-3; the D gene is perhaps TRBD1, on 6 matching bases. At the junction V is shortened by 4 bases and J by 0 bases, with 11 bases in between. CDR1 and CDR2, per the germline V gene, are MGHRA and YSYEKL. The CDR3 sequence holds 15 residues, the cysteine and phenylalanine included. Just the 45-base CDR3 DNA is kept, in frame starting at base 1.